This T cell receptor beta chain appears in the sequencing data of a study of a mutant IDH1 vaccine in newly diagnosed glioma. Germline V lookup: CDR1 SGHTA, CDR2 FQGTGA. The CDR3 is 13 residues long. Deletions cut 5 bases from V and 8 bases from J, with 12 bases between. Time point denoted: week 23, last vaccination. In every dose of vaccine, 300 ug of mutant IDH1 20-mer peptide was given alongside topical imiquimod. Assay: immunoSEQ multiplex PCR; the TCRdb copy retains only in-frame clones and omits some. The sample contains approximately 30,000 clones, approximately 80% of which appear only once. This clone was found a few times. Its antigen is still unknown.

The chain uses TRBV7-3 and TRBJ1-4, with D possibly TRBD1 on 5 matching bases. Sequencing was performed on PBMCs, taken from a glioma patient whose treatment included an IDH1 peptide vaccine. The TCR sequence derives from a woman in her 30s with glioma. This CDR3 reads CASSRQGGEKLFF. The DNA of the CDR3 is TGTGCCAGCAGCCGGCAGGGTGGCGAAAAACTGTTTTTT.